This section outlines one T cell receptor beta chain sequence together with its context. Its cognate antigen has yet to be identified. Base qualities are not provided; no much larger clone lies one nucleotide away. The entry originates in a study of T cells in localized non-small cell lung cancer (dated by TCRdb to the early 2020s). As for the study more broadly: The study analyzed T cell repertoires of 236 early-stage NSCLC patients, comparing tumors and uninvolved tumor-adjacent lungs. The cohort consisted of approximately 220 treatment-naive NSCLC patients whose localized lung tumors had been resected. Of the NSCLC patients, fewer than 150 were male and about a hundred were female, and the mean age was approximately 69 years.

The immunoSEQ Assay was used to sequence TCR beta CDR3 regions from DNA. The original pipeline was this. To compute T cell density, TCR beta template counts were normalized to usable DNA, which was estimated by amplifying housekeeping genes. Richness was estimated with the preseqR package, extrapolating to 400,000 templates for PBMC samples and 120,000 templates for tissue samples. Clonality was defined by subtracting Pielou's evenness from one. Tissue-enriched TCRs were identified through differential abundance testing performed on productive amino-acid clonotypes, with a minimum total count of 5 and an alpha of 0.1. The Jaccard Index and the Morisita Overlap Index were used to measure how much the repertoires overlapped between compartments. GLIPH grouped TCR beta CDR3s together with public tetramer-defined viral CDR3s, and a viral motif had to include at least three viral sequences and show V-gene enrichment. Entries here come from immuneACCESS through TCRdb and include only in-frame sequences with V and J called. Some clones fail to appear in such tables; in the studies checked, an unresolved V gene covers under half of the shortfall, and the cause of the remainder is unknown. The V and J calls and clone size come from that table; D and trimming were worked out from the DNA. For this sample there are 45,000 to 70,000 clones; around 86% appear just once. About 5.6% of the sample is held by the ten biggest clonotypes.

What the study reported, not specific to this receptor: Uninvolved tumor-adjacent lung showed the highest T cell clonality, higher than tumor, which suggests more focused antigenic responses in the uninvolved tumor-adjacent lung. A median of 57 of the top 100 tumor clones turned up in the paired uninvolved adjacent lung, and roughly 28 of those clones also ranked among the top 100 of that same adjacent lung. Longer overall survival was associated with higher blood T cell density, whereas shorter survival was associated with higher adjacent-lung clonality. Multi-region tumor sequencing was not performed, so intratumor heterogeneity could not be excluded. Because the study design was exploratory, TCR variables were selected using unadjusted p-values without false-discovery rate correction.

At diagnosis, tumor, uninvolved tumor-adjacent lung and peripheral blood were collected and then preserved as a mix of FFPE and fresh-frozen material. Blood samples were analyzed as peripheral blood mononuclear cells for TCR repertoire profiling. From its cysteine to its phenylalanine, the CDR3 spans 14 amino acids. Only the CDR3 part of the read is kept: 42 bases, read in frame from the first base. Relative to germline, V is 3 bases shorter and J is 8 bases shorter, with 14 bases between their ends. CDR1 and CDR2, looked up from the germline V gene (reference sequence), are WNHNN and SYGVQD. The sequence is built from TRBV10-1 and TRBJ2-1, with TRBD2 as a weak D call on 7 bases. This clonotype was sampled from a woman aged 35-70 years with stage I lung adenocarcinoma. The sample consisted of peripheral blood, taken before any cancer treatment. The nucleotides read TGCGCCAGCAGTGAAGGGGGGGCTCGGGATGAGCAGTTCTTC. The encoded protein is CASSEGGARDEQFF.